The 3 T cell receptor beta chains in this list originate from one sample, sequenced in a study of blood T cell repertoires in COVID-19. The protocol was immunoSEQ multiplex PCR, while the TCRdb copy is restricted to in-frame clones and leaves out a portion. The data contain about 250,000 clones, about four fifths of them singletons. Sequencing used peripheral blood. Receptors originate from a woman aged 70-85 years with acute or convalescent COVID-19.

The chain couples TRBV10-3 to TRBJ1-5, with 9 bases that match TRBD1. The germline V gene encodes CDR1 ENHRY and CDR2 SYGVKD. The CDR3 contains 15 residues. V was pared by 3 bases and J by 5 bases, with 5 bases of the junction left unmatched. The CDR3 reads CAISEWDREHQPQHF. The CDR3 nucleotides are TGTGCCATCAGTGAATGGGACAGGGAACATCAGCCCCAGCATTTT.

The chain links TRBV5-1 to TRBJ1-1, with D possibly TRBD1 on 5 matching bases. Trimming cost V 4 bases and J 2 bases, with 12 bases left between them. This CDR3 is built from 14 residues. Germline lookup yields CDR1 SGHRS and CDR2 YFSETQ. The CDR3 DNA sequence: TGCGCCAGCAGCCCGTTCGACAGTAACACTGAAGCTTTCTTT. Encoded protein: CASSPFDSNTEAFF.

This sequence joins TRBV5-1 and TRBJ1-2, with 10 positions matching TRBD1. Germline V gene sequence: CDR1 SGHRS, CDR2 YFSETQ. The CDR3 runs to 16 residues. The V gene end was trimmed by 2 bases and the J gene end by 9 bases; junction bases not matched to a gene: 13. This CDR3 reads CASSLIPGQGFSRYTF. CDR3 bases: TGCGCCAGCAGCTTAATACCGGGACAGGGGTTTTCGCGCTACACCTTC.